These 17 T cell receptor beta chains originate from one sample sequenced in a study of chemoradiotherapy in HPV16-positive cancers. Only in-frame clones appear in the TCRdb table, and some are missing; sequencing was by immunoSEQ multiplex PCR. The table includes some 8,300 clones, around 74% detected once. The biological material was taken from a patient who underwent chemoradiotherapy. Receptor source: a human donor with HPV-associated anogenital cancer.

This sequence joins TRBV30 and TRBJ1-3; a weak D match, TRBD1 (5 bases). This CDR3 comprises 15 residues. V was cut by 2 bases and J by 1 base, with 12 bases left in between. CDR1 and CDR2 (germline): GTSNPN, SVGIG (reference sequence). The chain's CDR3 is CAWSTWGGSGNTIYF. For the CDR3, the DNA is TGTGCCTGGAGTACATGGGGGGGGTCTGGAAACACCATATATTTT. The full variable domain, in which reference TRBV30 and TRBJ1-3 provide the parts outside the CDR3, is SQTIHQWPATLVQPVGSPLSLECTVEGTSNPNLYWYRQAAGRGLQLLFYSVGIGQISSEVPQNLSASRPQDRQFILSSKKLLLSDSGFYLCAWSTWGGSGNTIYFGEGSWLTVV.

There are a few counts of this clone. The chain carries TRBV6-1 and TRBJ1-5; D is undetermined. V dropped 0 bases and J dropped 0 bases, with 3 bases sitting between them. The CDR3 is 14 residues long. From germline, CDR1 is MNHNS and CDR2 SASEGT. The CDR3 sequence: CASSEANSNQPQHF. CDR3 bases: TGTGCCAGCAGTGAAGCGAATAGCAATCAGCCCCAGCATTTT.

The chain is built from TRBV28 and TRBJ2-7; D is perhaps TRBD1 (5 bases). V was pared by 4 bases and J by 7 bases, with 23 bases between. This CDR3 is 16 amino acids long. Germline values: CDR1 MDHEN, CDR2 SYDVKM. CDR3 residues: CASSSPSGREGYEQYF. The CDR3 DNA follows: TGTGCCAGCAGTTCCCCCTCGGGCAGGGAAGGGTATGAGCAGTACTTC.

The CDR3 reads CSARVGQGRYF. The CDR3 DNA is TGCAGTGCTAGAGTCGGGCAAGGGAGGTATTTT. The chain uses TRBV20-1 and TRBJ2-3; D possibly corresponds to TRBD2 (5 bases). V lost 1 base and J lost 14, with 13 bases in between. CDR3 length: 11 residues. Germline V gene sequence: CDR1 DFQATT, CDR2 SNEGSKA (reference sequence).

This clone was detected a few times. The chain couples TRBV5-1 to TRBJ1-1; a weak D match, TRBD1 (5 bases). The germline V gene encodes CDR1 SGHRS and CDR2 YFSETQ. The ends were cut back, 4 bases at V and 0 bases at J, with 10 bases in the middle. The CDR3 extends over 14 amino acids. Here the CDR3 DNA reads TGCGCCAGCAGCCGTCAGGGCATGAACACTGAAGCTTTCTTT. This sequence encodes CASSRQGMNTEAFF.

The chain is built from TRBV4-3 and TRBJ1-4, with TRBD1 matching over 11 bases. CDR1 LGHNA and CDR2 YSLEER come from the germline V gene. This CDR3 region has 17 residues. Trimming cost V 1 base and J 7 bases; bases outside gene matches: 8. Written as DNA, the CDR3 is TGCGCCAGCAGCCAAGGATTCTTCGGGACAGGGGGTGAAAAACTGTTTTTT. As protein: CASSQGFFGTGGEKLFF.

As for this clone: Other DNA sequences in the sample encode the same CDR3. J is TRBJ2-1 and V is TRBV6-4, with 10 nucleotides matching TRBD2. Trimming took 6 bases from V and 3 from J; bases not matched to a gene: 5. CDR1 and CDR2 from the germline V gene are MRHNA and SNTAGT. CDR3 length equals 15 residues. CDR3 in DNA: TGTGCCAGCAGCGATTCTAGCGGGAGCTACAATGAGCAGTTCTTC. It translates to CASSDSSGSYNEQFF.

This sequence joins TRBV19 and TRBJ1-1, with 10 bases that match TRBD1. CDR1 is LNHDA, CDR2 SQIVND, per germline (reference sequence). The CDR3 consists of 15 residues. V trimming: 6 bases; J trimming: 5 bases; junction bases outside the gene matches: 9. The CDR3 spells CASSLTGTGVTEAFF. In DNA form, the CDR3 reads TGTGCCAGTAGCTTGACCGGGACAGGGGTGACTGAAGCTTTCTTT.

In this sample, this clone turned up a few times. The CDR3 is CARSLAGTSGRAYNEQFF. The CDR3 DNA reads TGTGCCAGAAGCTTGGCCGGGACTAGCGGGAGGGCCTACAATGAGCAGTTCTTC. The genes are TRBV5-3 and TRBJ2-1; TRBD2 agrees at 16 bases. TRBV5-3 is placed among ORFs of uncertain function. The CDR3 spans 18 residues. V was pared by 0 bases and J by 2 bases, with 2 bases of the junction left unmatched.

J is TRBJ2-7 and V is TRBV28, with a tentative D call TRBD1 (6 bases). The V gene lost 6 bases and the J gene lost 2 bases, with 11 bases spanning the gap. The CDR3 consists of 13 residues. Germline-derived CDR1 and CDR2 are MDHEN and SYDVKM. CDR3 DNA: TGTGCCAGCAGGACGGGACACACCTACGAGCAGTACTTC. Translating it yields CASRTGHTYEQYF.

The rearrangement links TRBV6-1 to TRBJ2-1; possible D gene TRBD1, 5 bases. Germline lookup yields CDR1 MNHNS and CDR2 SASEGT. With 9 bases removed from V and 5 bases from J, the gap between germline ends came to 17 bases. This CDR3 is 14 amino acids long. The CDR3 protein is CASQRGPADNEQFF. The CDR3 DNA is TGTGCCAGTCAAAGGGGTCCAGCCGACAATGAGCAGTTCTTC.

The chain uses TRBV28 and TRBJ2-7; possible D gene TRBD1, 6 bases. Trimming removed 5 bases at V and 3 bases at J, with 26 bases between. The germline gives CDR1 MDHEN, CDR2 SYDVKM. This CDR3 has 18 amino acids. The CDR3 reads CASSHPTRTVIKDYEQYF. CDR3 bases: TGTGCCAGCAGTCACCCGACCCGGACAGTAATAAAGGACTACGAGCAGTACTTC. Filled out from reference TRBV28 and TRBJ2-7, the complete variable domain reads DVKVTQSSRYLVKRTGEKVFLECVQDMDHENMFWYRQDPGLGLRLIYFSYDVKMKEKGDIPEGYSVSREKKERFSLILESASTNQTSMYLCASSHPTRTVIKDYEQYFGPGTRLTVT.

The chain has TRBV27 and TRBJ1-1; D is unresolved. The CDR3 covers 14 residues. The V end lost 3 bases, the J end lost 2 bases, and 10 bases lay between the germline ends. The germline V gene has CDR1 MNHEY and CDR2 SMNVEV (reference sequence). The chain's CDR3 is CASSFGGSNTEAFF. CDR3 nucleotide sequence: TGTGCCAGCAGTTTTGGAGGGAGCAACACTGAAGCTTTCTTT.

The chain recombines TRBV28 with TRBJ2-2; no clear D. Trimming shortened V by 5 bases and J by 2 bases, and 3 bases separated the two germline ends. From germline, CDR1 is MDHEN and CDR2 SYDVKM. This CDR3 spans 12 amino acids. The CDR3 bases are TGTGCCAGCAGTCCTAACACCGGGGAGCTGTTTTTT. It codes for CASSPNTGELFF. The complete variable domain, with remaining parts taken from reference TRBV28 and TRBJ2-2, reads DVKVTQSSRYLVKRTGEKVFLECVQDMDHENMFWYRQDPGLGLRLIYFSYDVKMKEKGDIPEGYSVSREKKERFSLILESASTNQTSMYLCASSPNTGELFFGEGSRLTVL.

The CDR3 coding sequence is TGTGCCAGCAGTCCGAGACCAACAACTAATGAAAAACTGTTTTTT. Amino acids: CASSPRPTTNEKLFF. This rearrangement joins TRBV28 to TRBJ1-4; D not certain. Looked up from germline, CDR1 is MDHEN and CDR2 is SYDVKM. The CDR3 is 15 residues long. Trimming removed 5 bases from V and 0 bases from J, with 10 bases in between.

This clone turned up a few times. This sequence joins TRBV20-1 and TRBJ1-4; a weak D match, TRBD1 (5 bases). There are 11 residues in the CDR3. V was shortened by 3 bases and J by 8 bases, with 7 bases between the two germline ends. Germline CDR1 DFQATT, CDR2 SNEGSKA (reference sequence). CDR3 residues: CSARGGEKLFF. The CDR3 region has the DNA TGCAGTGCTAGGGGGGGAGAAAAACTGTTTTTT.

CDR3 bases: TGTGCCAGCAGTTTAGGGACAGGGAAGGAGACCCAGTACTTC. Its translation is CASSLGTGKETQYF. The chain uses TRBV27 and TRBJ2-5; 9 bases match TRBD1. V shed 2 bases and J 5 bases; nucleotides not matched to a gene: 3. This CDR3 is 14 amino acids long. The germline gives CDR1 MNHEY, CDR2 SMNVEV (reference sequence).